A single sample is the source of the 15 T cell receptor beta chains below, sequenced in a study of read filtering for tumor transcriptome and immune sequencing. Molecular barcoded adaptors covering alpha/delta and beta/gamma chains were used on roughly 400 ng RNA. In TCRdb, the reads were re-called with MiXCR into one record per CDR3 protein. The data show 57,000 or so distinct CDR3 sequences, nearly 20% seen once. Sequencing input: a population of CD138-negative cells sorted from bone marrow. The receptors here all came from a donor aged 40 or over with multiple myeloma.

There are many counts of this clonotype. The chain uses TRBV29-1 and TRBJ1-2; D is ambiguous. The CDR3 runs 12 residues. V was shortened by 0 bases and J by 0 bases, with 2 bases between the two germline ends. The germline V gene has CDR1 SQVTM and CDR2 ANQGSEA. CDR3 bases: TGCAGCGTTGAAGATTCTAACTATGGCTACACCTTC. This codes for CSVEDSNYGYTF.

This clonotype was observed a few times. The genes are TRBV5-1 and TRBJ2-3, with 9 bases identical to TRBD2. V lost 3 bases, J lost 11 bases, and 7 bases stayed unmatched. The germline gives CDR1 SGHRS, CDR2 YFSETQ. The CDR3 extends over 13 amino acids. The CDR3 nucleotides read TGCGCCAGCAGCTCCGAACTAGCGGGTTTGCAGTATTTT. Translated: CASSSELAGLQYF.

Ten or more counts support this clonotype. The chain carries TRBV14 and TRBJ1-1, with D possibly TRBD1 on 5 matching bases. The CDR3 runs to 15 residues. CDR1 is SGHDN, CDR2 FVKESK, per germline. The V end lost 0 bases, the J end lost 11 bases, and 19 bases lay between the germline ends. Written as DNA, the CDR3 is TGTGCCAGCAGCCAAGATGGGGGGTGGACAAGAGGGGCTTTCTTT. Amino acid sequence: CASSQDGGWTRGAFF.

Concerning this clonotype itself: This may arise from a read error, as a much more abundant clone is one base away. The chain has TRBV7-8 and TRBJ2-2, with D perhaps TRBD2 (5 bases). The CDR3 spans 13 residues. Germline lookup yields CDR1 SGHVS and CDR2 FQNEAQ. CDR3 residues: CARRQVKTGELSF. The CDR3 region has the DNA TGTGCCCGACGGCAGGTGAAAACCGGGGAGCTGTCTTTT.

Ten or more counts support this clonotype. This rearrangement joins TRBV5-1 to TRBJ2-6; TRBD1 aligns across 12 bases. This CDR3 has 18 residues. Trimming cost V 4 bases and J 2 bases; bases outside gene matches: 7. The V gene's germline CDR1 is SGHRS and CDR2 YFSETQ. As DNA, the CDR3 is TGCGCCAGCAGCCAAATGGGACAGGGGGCTGCTGGGGCCAACGTCCTGACTTTC. This gives the protein CASSQMGQGAAGANVLTF.

A remark on this clonotype: One junction end disagrees with the germline gene, perhaps due to a read error. The rearrangement links TRBV6-2 or TRBV6-3 to TRBJ2-1; 7 bases match TRBD2. The CDR3 spans 15 residues. Germline V gene data show CDR1 as MNHEY and CDR2 as SVGEGT. Written as DNA, the CDR3 is TGTGCCAGCCCCGCGGGGGATAGCTCCTACAATGTGCAGTTCTTT. It specifies CASPAGDSSYNVQFF.

This clonotype was counted many times. The chain uses TRBV7-8 and TRBJ1-5; D remains unclear. V was cut by 2 bases and J by 3 bases, with 5 bases left in between. Germline V gene lookup returns CDR1 SGHVS and CDR2 FQNEAQ. CDR3 length: 13 residues. The CDR3 is CASSLSSNQPQHF. For the CDR3, the DNA is TGTGCCAGCAGCTTAAGTTCCAATCAGCCCCAGCATTTT.

On this clonotype itself: One junction end disagrees with the germline gene, perhaps due to a read error. This chain uses TRBV20-1 with TRBJ2-1, with a tentative D call TRBD1 (5 bases). Germline V gene sequence: CDR1 DFQATT, CDR2 SNEGSKA (reference sequence). The CDR3 spans 15 residues. In nucleotides, the CDR3 is TGCAGTGCTAGGAGTGGGGCAGGTGATAGTAATGAGCAGTCCTTC. It specifies CSARSGAGDSNEQSF.

V usage is TRBV4-1 and J usage is TRBJ1-5; unclear D gene. Germline V gene sequence: CDR1 MGHRA, CDR2 YSYEKL. The CDR3 is 14 amino acids. V dropped 0 bases and J dropped 6 bases, with 9 bases sitting between them. The CDR3 region has the DNA TGCGCCAGCAGCCAAGATCAACGCGGTCAGCCCCAGCATTTT. The encoded protein is CASSQDQRGQPQHF.

In this sample, this clonotype turned up many times. The chain recombines TRBV20-1 with TRBJ1-5; no firm D call. The V gene's germline CDR1 is DFQATT and CDR2 SNEGSKA (reference sequence). V shed 0 bases and J shed 0 bases, with 9 bases lying between them. This CDR3 is built from 15 residues. The CDR3 protein is CSARDVQDSNQPQHF. The CDR3 region has the DNA TGCAGTGCTAGAGATGTCCAAGATAGCAATCAGCCCCAGCATTTT.

Details on this clonotype: A read error is likely here: a far larger clone is one base away. The chain links TRBV3-2 to TRBJ2-3; the table's D gene call, TRBD2, was not cross checked with the DNA. TRBV3-2 is described as a pseudogene. The CDR3 loop spans 15 amino acids. The CDR3 coding sequence is TGTGCCAGCAGCCCCGACAGCGGGGGGACAGATACGAAGTATTTT. Encoded protein: CASSPDSGGTDTKYF.

This clonotype was counted only a few times. V and J are TRBV11-3 and TRBJ2-2; D perhaps matches TRBD1 (7 bases). Germline V gene data show CDR1 as SGHNT and CDR2 as YENEEA. The CDR3 is made up of 14 amino acids. The V gene lost 6 bases and the J gene lost 4 bases, with 12 bases spanning the gap. In DNA, the CDR3 is TGTGCCAGCAGGGCGGGACAGCTCACCGGGGAGCTGTTTTTT. Protein: CASRAGQLTGELFF.

This clonotype occurred many times. A junction end diverges from the germline sequence, so it may reflect a read error. V and J are TRBV5-1 and TRBJ2-2, with 10 bases fitting TRBD2. The germline gives CDR1 SGHRS, CDR2 YFSETQ. The CDR3 runs to 15 residues. Here the CDR3 DNA reads TGCGCCAGCAGCTCAAGCGGGGGGGCCGATGGAGCTGTTTCCTTT. It is translated as CASSSSGGADGAVSF.

The rearrangement links TRBV5-1 to TRBJ2-1, with D possibly being TRBD2 (6 bases). CDR1 SGHRS and CDR2 YFSETQ come from the germline V gene. V was shortened by 2 bases and J by 6 bases, with 12 bases between the two germline ends. This CDR3 is 14 amino acids long. The CDR3 nucleotides read TGCGCCAGCAGCTTACCCCTGGGACTCAATGAGCAGTTCTTC. This codes for CASSLPLGLNEQFF.

This clonotype was picked up many times. The chain joins TRBV5-1 to TRBJ1-5; 8 positions match TRBD1. J gave up 2 bases and V 4 bases, and 5 bases lay outside the gene matches. Germline assignment: CDR1 SGHRS and CDR2 YFSETQ. This CDR3 has 15 amino acids. CDR3 DNA: TGCGCCAGCAGCACCGGACAGGGTGGCAATCAGCCCCAGCATTTT. Amino acids: CASSTGQGGNQPQHF.